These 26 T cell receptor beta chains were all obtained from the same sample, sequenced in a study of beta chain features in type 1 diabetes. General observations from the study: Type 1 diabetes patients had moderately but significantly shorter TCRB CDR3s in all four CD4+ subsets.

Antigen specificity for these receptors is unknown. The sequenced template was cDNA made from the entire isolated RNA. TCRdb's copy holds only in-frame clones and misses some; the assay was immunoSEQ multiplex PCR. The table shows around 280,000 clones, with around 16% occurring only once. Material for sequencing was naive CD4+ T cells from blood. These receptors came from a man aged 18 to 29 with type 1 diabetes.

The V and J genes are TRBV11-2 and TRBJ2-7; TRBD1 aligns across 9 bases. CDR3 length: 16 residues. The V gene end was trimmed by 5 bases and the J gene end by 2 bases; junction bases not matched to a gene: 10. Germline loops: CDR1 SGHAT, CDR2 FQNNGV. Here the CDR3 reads CASSDTPGQGPYEQYF. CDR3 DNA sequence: TGTGCCAGCAGCGACACCCCGGGACAGGGTCCCTACGAGCAGTACTTC. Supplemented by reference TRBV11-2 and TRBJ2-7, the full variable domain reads EAGVAQSPRYKIIEKRQSVAFWCNPISGHATLYWYQQILGQGPKLLIQFQNNGVVDDSQLPKDRFSAERLKGVDSTLKIQPAKLEDSAVYLCASSDTPGQGPYEQYFGPGTRLTVT.

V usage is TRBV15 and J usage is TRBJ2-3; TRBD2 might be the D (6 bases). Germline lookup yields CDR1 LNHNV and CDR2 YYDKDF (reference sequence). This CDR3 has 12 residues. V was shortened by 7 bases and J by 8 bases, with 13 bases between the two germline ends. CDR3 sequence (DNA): TGTGCCACCACTGCTGCCGGGAGTACGCAGTATTTT. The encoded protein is CATTAAGSTQYF.

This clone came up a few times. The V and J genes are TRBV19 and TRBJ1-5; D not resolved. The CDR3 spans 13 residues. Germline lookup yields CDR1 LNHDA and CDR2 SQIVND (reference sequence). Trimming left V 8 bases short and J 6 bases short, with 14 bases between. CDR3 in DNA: TGTGCCAGTTACCCAGGAAACGGTCAGCCCCAGCATTTT. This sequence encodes CASYPGNGQPQHF.

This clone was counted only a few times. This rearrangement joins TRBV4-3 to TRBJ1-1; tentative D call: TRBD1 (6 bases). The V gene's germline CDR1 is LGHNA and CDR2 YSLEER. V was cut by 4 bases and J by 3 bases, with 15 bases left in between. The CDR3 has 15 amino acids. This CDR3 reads CASSPLQGRYTEAFF. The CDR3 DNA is TGCGCCAGCAGCCCATTACAGGGTCGGTACACTGAAGCTTTCTTT.

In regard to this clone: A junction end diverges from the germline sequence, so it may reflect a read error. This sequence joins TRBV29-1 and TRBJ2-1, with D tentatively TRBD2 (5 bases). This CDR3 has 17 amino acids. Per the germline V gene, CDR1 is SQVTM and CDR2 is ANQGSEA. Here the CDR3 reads CSVEVVMASGLYNEQFF. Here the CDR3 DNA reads TGCAGCGTCGAAGTAGTTATGGCGTCAGGACTCTACAATGAGCAGTTCTTC.

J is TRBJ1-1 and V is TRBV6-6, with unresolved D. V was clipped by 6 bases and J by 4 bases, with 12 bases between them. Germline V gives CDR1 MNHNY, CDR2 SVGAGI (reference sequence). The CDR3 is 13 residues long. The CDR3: CASSMDFSTEAFF. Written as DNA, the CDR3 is TGTGCCAGCAGCATGGACTTTTCCACTGAAGCTTTCTTT.

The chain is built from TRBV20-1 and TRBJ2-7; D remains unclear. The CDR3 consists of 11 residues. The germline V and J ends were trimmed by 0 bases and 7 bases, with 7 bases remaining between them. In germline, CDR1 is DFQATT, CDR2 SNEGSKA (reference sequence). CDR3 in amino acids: CSARDFREQYF. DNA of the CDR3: TGCAGTGCTAGAGATTTCCGGGAGCAGTACTTC.

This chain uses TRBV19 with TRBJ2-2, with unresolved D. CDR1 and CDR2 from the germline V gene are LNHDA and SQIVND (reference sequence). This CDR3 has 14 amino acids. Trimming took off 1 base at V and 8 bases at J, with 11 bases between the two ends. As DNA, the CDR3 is TGTGCCAGTAGTATAGGCTTTTCAGGAGGGGAGCTGTTTTTT. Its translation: CASSIGFSGGELFF.

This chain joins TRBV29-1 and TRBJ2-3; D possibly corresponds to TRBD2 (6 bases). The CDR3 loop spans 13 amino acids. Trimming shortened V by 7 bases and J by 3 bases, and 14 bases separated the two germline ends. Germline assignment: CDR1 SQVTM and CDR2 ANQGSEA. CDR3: CSDRRVSTDTQYF. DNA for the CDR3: TGCAGCGACCGGAGGGTCTCAACAGATACGCAGTATTTT.

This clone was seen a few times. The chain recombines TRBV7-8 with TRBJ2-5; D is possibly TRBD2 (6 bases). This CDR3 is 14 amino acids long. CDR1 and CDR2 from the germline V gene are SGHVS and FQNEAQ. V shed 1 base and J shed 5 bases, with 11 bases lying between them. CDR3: CASSLGGAGETQYF. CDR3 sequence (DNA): TGTGCCAGCAGCTTAGGAGGGGCGGGGGAGACCCAGTACTTC.

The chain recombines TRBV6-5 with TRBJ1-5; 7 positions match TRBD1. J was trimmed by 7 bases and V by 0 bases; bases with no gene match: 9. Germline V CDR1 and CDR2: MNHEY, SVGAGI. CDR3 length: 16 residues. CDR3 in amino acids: CASSYSRTGLNQPQHF. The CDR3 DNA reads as TGTGCCAGCAGTTACTCAAGGACAGGTCTCAACCAGCCCCAGCATTTT.

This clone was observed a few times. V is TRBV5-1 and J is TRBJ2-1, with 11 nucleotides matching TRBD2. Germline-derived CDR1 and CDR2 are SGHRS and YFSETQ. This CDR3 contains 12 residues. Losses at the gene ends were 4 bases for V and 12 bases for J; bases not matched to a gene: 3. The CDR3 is CASSTSGGPQFF. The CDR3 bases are TGCGCCAGCAGCACTAGCGGGGGACCGCAGTTCTTC. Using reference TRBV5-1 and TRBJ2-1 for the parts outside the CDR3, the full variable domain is KAGVTQTPRYLIKTRGQQVTLSCSPISGHRSVSWYQQTPGQGLQFLFEYFSETQRNKGNFPGRFSGRQFSNSRSEMNVSTLELGDSALYLCASSTSGGPQFFGPGTRLTVL.

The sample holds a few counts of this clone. CDR3 in amino acids: CASRKTGGGELFF. The CDR3 DNA sequence: TGTGCCAGCAGGAAAACAGGGGGCGGGGAGCTGTTTTTT. V gene TRBV2 combines with J gene TRBJ2-2; 8 bases match TRBD1. Looked up from germline, CDR1 is SNHLY and CDR2 is FYNNEI. CDR3 length equals 13 residues. Germline trimming cut 6 bases from V and 7 bases from J; bases unmatched to any gene: 4.

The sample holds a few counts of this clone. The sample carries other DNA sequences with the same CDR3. CDR3 sequence: CASSLVRETQYF. CDR3 DNA: TGTGCCAGCAGCTTAGTTCGGGAGACCCAGTACTTC. The gene calls are TRBV7-2 and TRBJ2-5; D is undetermined. This CDR3 contains 12 residues. CDR1 SGHTA and CDR2 FQGNSA come from the germline V gene. Trimming removed 1 base from V and 5 bases from J, with 5 bases in between.

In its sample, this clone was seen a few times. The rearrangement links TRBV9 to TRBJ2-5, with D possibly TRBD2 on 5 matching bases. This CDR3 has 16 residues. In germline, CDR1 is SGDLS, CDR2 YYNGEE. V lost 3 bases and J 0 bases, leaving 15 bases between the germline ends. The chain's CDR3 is CASSATQIAYQETQYF. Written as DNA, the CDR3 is TGTGCCAGCAGCGCAACCCAAATAGCGTACCAAGAGACCCAGTACTTC. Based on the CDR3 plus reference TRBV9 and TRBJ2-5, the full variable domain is DSGVTQTPKHLITATGQRVTLRCSPRSGDLSVYWYQQSLDQGLQFLIQYYNGEERAKGNILERFSAQQFPDLHSELNLSSLELGDSALYFCASSATQIAYQETQYFGPGTRLLVL.

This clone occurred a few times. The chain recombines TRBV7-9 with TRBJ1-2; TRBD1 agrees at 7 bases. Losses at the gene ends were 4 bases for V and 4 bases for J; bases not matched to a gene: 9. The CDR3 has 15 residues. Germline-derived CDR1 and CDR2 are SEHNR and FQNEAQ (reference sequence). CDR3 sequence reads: CASSYPGQDSYGYTF. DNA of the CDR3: TGTGCCAGCAGCTACCCTGGACAGGACAGCTATGGCTACACCTTC.

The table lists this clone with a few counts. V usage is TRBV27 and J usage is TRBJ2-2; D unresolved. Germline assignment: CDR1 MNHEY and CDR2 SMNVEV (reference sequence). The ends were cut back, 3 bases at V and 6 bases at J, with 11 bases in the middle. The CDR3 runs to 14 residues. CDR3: CASSFDFRSGELFF. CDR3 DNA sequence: TGTGCCAGCAGTTTCGACTTTAGATCCGGGGAGCTGTTTTTT.

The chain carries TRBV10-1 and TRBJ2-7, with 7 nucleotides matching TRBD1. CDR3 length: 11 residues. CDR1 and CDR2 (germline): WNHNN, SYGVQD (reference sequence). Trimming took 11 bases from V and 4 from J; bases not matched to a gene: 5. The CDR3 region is CAVGTAYEQYF. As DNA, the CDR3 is TGCGCCGTCGGGACAGCGTACGAGCAGTACTTC.

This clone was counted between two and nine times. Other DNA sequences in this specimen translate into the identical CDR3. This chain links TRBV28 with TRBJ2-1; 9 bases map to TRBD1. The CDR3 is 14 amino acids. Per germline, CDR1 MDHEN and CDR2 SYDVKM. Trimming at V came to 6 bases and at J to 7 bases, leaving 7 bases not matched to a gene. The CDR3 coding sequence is TGTGCCAGCAGGCCCGGGACAGGGTATAATGAGCAGTTCTTC. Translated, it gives CASRPGTGYNEQFF.

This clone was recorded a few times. CDR3 residues: CASSSGQGLGGANVLTF. As DNA, the CDR3 is TGTGCCAGCAGTTCGGGACAGGGTTTAGGGGGGGCCAACGTCCTGACTTTC. V gene TRBV28 combines with J gene TRBJ2-6; 9 bases line up with TRBD1. Germline lookup yields CDR1 MDHEN and CDR2 SYDVKM. CDR3 length: 17 amino acids. The V and J ends lost 4 bases and 4 bases, in that order; junction bases with no gene match: 8.

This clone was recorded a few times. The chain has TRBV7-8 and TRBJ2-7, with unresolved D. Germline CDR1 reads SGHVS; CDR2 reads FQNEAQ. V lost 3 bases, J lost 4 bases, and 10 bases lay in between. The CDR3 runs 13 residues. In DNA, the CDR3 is TGTGCCAGCAGCTTTCAGAGCGCGTACGAGCAGTACTTC. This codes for CASSFQSAYEQYF.

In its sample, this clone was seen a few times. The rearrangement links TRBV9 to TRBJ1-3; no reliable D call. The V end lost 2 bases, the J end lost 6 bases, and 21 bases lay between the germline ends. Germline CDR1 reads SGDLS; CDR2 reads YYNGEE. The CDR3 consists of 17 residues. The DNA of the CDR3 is TGTGCCAGCAGCGTGGGTATTGTGACACCTCTGAAAAACACCATATATTTT. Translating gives CASSVGIVTPLKNTIYF.

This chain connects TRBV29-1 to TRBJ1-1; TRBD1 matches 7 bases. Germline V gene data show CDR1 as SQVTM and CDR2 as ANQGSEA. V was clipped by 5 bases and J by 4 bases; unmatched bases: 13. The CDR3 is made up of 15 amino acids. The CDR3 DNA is TGCAGCGTTCTATTTTCCGGAACAGGGGCCACTGAAGCTTTCTTT. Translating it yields CSVLFSGTGATEAFF.

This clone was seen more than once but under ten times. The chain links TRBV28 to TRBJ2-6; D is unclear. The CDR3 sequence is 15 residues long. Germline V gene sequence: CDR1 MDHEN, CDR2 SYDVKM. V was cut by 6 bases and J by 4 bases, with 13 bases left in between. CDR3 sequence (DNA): TGTGCCAGCAGCCACTTCAGGCCCGGGGCCAACGTCCTGACTTTC. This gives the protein CASSHFRPGANVLTF.

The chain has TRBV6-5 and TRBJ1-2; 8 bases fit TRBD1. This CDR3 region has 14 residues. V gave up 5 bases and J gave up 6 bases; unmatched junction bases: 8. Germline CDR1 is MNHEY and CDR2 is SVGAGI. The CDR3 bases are TGTGCCAGCAGTCCACGGACAGGGATACATGGCTACACCTTC. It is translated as CASSPRTGIHGYTF.

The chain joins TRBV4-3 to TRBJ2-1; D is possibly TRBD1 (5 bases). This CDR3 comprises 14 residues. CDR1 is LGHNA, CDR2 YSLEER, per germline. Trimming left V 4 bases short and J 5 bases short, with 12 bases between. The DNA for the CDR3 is TGCGCCAGCAGCCGGGGCTTCGGGCACAATGAGCAGTTCTTC. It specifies CASSRGFGHNEQFF.